The clone carrying this TCR beta chain turned up a few times. The target antigen is unknown. The CDR3 sequence is 13 residues long. Trimming left V 0 bases short and J 5 bases short, with 6 bases between. The V gene's germline CDR1 is SGDLS and CDR2 YYNGEE. The source of the sample is a study of blood T cells in healthy people across ages. Study information: About one barcoded beta molecule per two T cells was captured by template switching. Findings and caveats of the study: Age brought a roughly linear fall in TCR beta diversity measured per million T cells. There were more naive CD4+ cells and higher diversity in long-lived donors than in aged donors.

The second PCR ran about 7 to 12 cycles with a sample-barcoded 5' primer and J-beta primers. MiXCR, run by TCRdb on the 5' RACE reads, gives a single entry per CDR3 protein. The sample includes about 1.4 million distinct CDR3 sequences, around 55% of them seen just once. The specimen sequenced was blood. V is TRBV9 and J is TRBJ2-1; unclear D gene. The origin of this receptor is a man aged 18 to 30 in good health. In nucleotides, the CDR3 is TGTGCCAGCAGCGTAGGCACCAACAATGAGCAGTTCTTC. As protein: CASSVGTNNEQFF.